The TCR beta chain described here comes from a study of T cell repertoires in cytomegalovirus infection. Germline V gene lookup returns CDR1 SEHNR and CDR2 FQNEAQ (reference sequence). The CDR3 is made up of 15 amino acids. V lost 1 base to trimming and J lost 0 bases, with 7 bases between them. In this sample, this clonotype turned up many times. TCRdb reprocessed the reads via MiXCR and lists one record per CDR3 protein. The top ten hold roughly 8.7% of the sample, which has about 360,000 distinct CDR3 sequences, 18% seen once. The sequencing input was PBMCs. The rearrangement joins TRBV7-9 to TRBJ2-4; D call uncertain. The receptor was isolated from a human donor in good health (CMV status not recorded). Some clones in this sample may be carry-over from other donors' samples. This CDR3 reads CASSLVRTAKNIQYF. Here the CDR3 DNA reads TGTGCCAGCAGCTTAGTCCGGACAGCCAAAAACATTCAGTACTTC.